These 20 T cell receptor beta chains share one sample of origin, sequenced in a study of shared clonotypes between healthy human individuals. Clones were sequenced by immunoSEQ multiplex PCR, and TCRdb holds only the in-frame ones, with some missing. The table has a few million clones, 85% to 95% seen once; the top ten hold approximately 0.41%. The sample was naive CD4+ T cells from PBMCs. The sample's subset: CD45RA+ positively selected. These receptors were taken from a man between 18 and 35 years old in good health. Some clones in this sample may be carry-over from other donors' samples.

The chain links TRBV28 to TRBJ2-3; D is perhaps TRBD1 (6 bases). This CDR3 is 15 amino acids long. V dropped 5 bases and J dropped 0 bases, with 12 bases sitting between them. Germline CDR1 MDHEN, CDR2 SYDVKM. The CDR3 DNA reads TGTGCCAGCAGTCCCTGGGACACTAGCACAGATACGCAGTATTTT. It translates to CASSPWDTSTDTQYF.

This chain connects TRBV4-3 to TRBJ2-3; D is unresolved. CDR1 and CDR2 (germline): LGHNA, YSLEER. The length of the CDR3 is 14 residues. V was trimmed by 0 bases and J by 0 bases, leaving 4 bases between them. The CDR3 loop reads CASSQEKSTDTQYF. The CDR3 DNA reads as TGCGCCAGCAGCCAAGAGAAAAGCACAGATACGCAGTATTTT.

The CDR3 DNA reads as TGTGCCATCAGAAGGGACAGAGCAAGCACAGATACGCAGTATTTT. The encoded protein is CAIRRDRASTDTQYF. The chain employs TRBV10-3 and TRBJ2-3; 7 nucleotides line up with TRBD1. Per germline, CDR1 ENHRY and CDR2 SYGVKD. After removal of 6 bases from V and 0 bases from J, the junction contained 6 bases not matched to a gene. This CDR3 spans 15 amino acids.

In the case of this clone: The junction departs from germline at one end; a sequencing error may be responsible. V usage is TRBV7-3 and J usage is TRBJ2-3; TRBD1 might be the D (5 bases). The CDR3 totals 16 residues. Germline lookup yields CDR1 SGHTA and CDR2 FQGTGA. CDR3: CASSLRGGLSTDTQYF. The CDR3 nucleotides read TGTGCCAGCAGTTTAAGGGGTGGTCTAAGCACAGATACGCAGTATTTT.

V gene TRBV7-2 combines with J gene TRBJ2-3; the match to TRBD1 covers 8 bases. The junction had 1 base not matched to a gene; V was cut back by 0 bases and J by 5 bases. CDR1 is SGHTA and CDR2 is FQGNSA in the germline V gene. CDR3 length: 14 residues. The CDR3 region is CASSLAGQGDTQYF. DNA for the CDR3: TGTGCCAGCAGCTTAGCCGGACAGGGAGATACGCAGTATTTT.

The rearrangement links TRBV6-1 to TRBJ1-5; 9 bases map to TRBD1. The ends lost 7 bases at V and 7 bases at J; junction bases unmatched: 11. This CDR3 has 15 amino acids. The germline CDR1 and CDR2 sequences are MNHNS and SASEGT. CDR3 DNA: TGTGCCAGCATCCTTACGAGACAGGGGGAGCAGCCCCAGCATTTT. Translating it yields CASILTRQGEQPQHF.

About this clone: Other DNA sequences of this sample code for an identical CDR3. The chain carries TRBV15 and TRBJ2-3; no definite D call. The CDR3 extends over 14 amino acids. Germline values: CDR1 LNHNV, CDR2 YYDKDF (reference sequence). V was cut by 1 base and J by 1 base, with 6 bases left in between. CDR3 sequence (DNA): TGTGCCACCAGCAGAGCTCAGGGCACAGATACGCAGTATTTT. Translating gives CATSRAQGTDTQYF. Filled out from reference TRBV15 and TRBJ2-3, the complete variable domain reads DAMVIQNPRYQVTQFGKPVTLSCSQTLNHNVMYWYQQKSSQAPKLLFHYYDKDFNNEADTPDNFQSRRPNTSFCFLDIRSPGLGDTAMYLCATSRAQGTDTQYFGPGTRLTVL.

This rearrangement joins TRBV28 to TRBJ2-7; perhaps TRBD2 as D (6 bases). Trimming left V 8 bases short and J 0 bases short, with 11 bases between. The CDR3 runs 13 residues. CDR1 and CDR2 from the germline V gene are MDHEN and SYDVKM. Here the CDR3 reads CASGPGSSYEQYF. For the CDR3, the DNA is TGTGCCAGCGGCCCCGGGAGCTCCTACGAGCAGTACTTC.

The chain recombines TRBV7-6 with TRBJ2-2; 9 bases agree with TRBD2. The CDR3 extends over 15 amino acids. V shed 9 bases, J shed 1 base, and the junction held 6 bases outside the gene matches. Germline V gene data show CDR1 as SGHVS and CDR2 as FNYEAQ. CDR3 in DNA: TGTGCCAGTACACTAGCGGGTGGGAACACCGGGGAGCTGTTTTTT. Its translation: CASTLAGGNTGELFF.

The CDR3: CASSPGTGVDNEQFF. The CDR3 DNA sequence: TGTGCCAGCAGCCCGGGGACAGGGGTGGACAATGAGCAGTTCTTC. The chain employs TRBV11-1 and TRBJ2-1; 10 bases agree with TRBD1. Germline loops: CDR1 SGHAT, CDR2 FQDESV (reference sequence). Losses at the gene ends were 5 bases for V and 5 bases for J; bases not matched to a gene: 6. The CDR3 has 15 amino acids.

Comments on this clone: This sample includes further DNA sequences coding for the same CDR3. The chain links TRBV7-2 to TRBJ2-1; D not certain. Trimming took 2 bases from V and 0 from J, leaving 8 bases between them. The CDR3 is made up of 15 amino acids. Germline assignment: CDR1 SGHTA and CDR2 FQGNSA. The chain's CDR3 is CASSLSRSSYNEQFF. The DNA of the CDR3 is TGTGCCAGCAGCTTATCACGGAGCTCCTACAATGAGCAGTTCTTC.

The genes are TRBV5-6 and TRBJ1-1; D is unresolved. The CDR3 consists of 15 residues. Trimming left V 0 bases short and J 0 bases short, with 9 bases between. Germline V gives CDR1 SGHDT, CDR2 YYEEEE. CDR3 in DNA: TGTGCCAGCAGCTTGGTTGCCGGAATGAACACTGAAGCTTTCTTT. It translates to CASSLVAGMNTEAFF.

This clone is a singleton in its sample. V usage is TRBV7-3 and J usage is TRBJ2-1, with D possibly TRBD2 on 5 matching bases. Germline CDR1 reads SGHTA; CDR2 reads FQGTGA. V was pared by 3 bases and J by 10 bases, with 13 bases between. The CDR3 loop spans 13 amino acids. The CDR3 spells CASSLSGNGEQFF. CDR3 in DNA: TGTGCCAGCAGCTTGTCCGGGAATGGCGAGCAGTTCTTC.

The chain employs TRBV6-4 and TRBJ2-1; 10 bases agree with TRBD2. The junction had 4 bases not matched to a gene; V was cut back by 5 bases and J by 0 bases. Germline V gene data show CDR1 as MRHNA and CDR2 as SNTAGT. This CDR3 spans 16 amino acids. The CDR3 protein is CASSRTSGSSYNEQFF. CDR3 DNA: TGTGCCAGCAGTCGGACTAGCGGTAGCTCCTACAATGAGCAGTTCTTC.

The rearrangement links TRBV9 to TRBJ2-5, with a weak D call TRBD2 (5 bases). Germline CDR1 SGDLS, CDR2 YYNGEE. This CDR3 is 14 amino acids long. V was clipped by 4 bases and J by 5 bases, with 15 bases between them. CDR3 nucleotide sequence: TGTGCCAGCAGCCCCGGGGTTTTCCGGGAGACCCAGTACTTC. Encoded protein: CASSPGVFRETQYF.

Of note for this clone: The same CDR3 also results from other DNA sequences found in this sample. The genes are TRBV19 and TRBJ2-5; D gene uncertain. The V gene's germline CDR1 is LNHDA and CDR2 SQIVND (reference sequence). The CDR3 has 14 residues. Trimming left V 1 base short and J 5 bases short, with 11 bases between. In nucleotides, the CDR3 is TGTGCCAGTAGTATAGGAGGTAGTGCCGAGACCCAGTACTTC. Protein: CASSIGGSAETQYF. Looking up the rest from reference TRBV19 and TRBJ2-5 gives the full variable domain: DGGITQSPKYLFRKEGQNVTLSCEQNLNHDAMYWYRQDPGQGLRLIYYSQIVNDFQKGDIAEGYSVSREKKESFPLTVTSAQKNPTAFYLCASSIGGSAETQYFGPGTRLLVL.

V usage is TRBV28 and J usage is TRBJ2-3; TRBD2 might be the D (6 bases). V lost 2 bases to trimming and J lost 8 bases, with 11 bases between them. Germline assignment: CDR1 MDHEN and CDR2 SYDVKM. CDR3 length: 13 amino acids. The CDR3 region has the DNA TGTGCCAGCAGTTTAAGGTGGAGGGCTACGCAGTATTTT. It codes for CASSLRWRATQYF.

The DNA for the CDR3 is TGTGCCAGCAGCGTACAGGGGAAACGGCAGTACTTC. Its translation: CASSVQGKRQYF. This chain connects TRBV28 to TRBJ2-7; 7 positions agree with TRBD1. The length of the CDR3 is 12 residues. The germline gives CDR1 MDHEN, CDR2 SYDVKM. The V and J ends lost 6 bases and 9 bases, in that order; junction bases with no gene match: 8.

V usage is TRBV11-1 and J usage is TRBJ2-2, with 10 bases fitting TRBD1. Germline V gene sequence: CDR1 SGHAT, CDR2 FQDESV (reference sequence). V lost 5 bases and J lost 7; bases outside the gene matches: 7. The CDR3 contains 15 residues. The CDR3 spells CASSHPGQGNGELFF. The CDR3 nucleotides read TGTGCCAGCAGCCACCCGGGACAGGGGAACGGGGAGCTGTTTTTT. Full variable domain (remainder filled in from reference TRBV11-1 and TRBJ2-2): EAEVAQSPRYKITEKSQAVAFWCDPISGHATLYWYRQILGQGPELLVQFQDESVVDDSQLPKDRFSAERLKGVDSTLKIQPAELGDSAMYLCASSHPGQGNGELFFGEGSRLTVL.

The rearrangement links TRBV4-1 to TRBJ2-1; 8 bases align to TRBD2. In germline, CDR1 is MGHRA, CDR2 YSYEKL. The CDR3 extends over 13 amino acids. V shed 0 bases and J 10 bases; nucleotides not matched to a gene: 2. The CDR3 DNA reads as TGCGCCAGCAGCCAAGATCCGGGGGGGGAGCAGTTCTTC. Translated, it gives CASSQDPGGEQFF.